Sequencing of this T cell receptor beta chain was carried out in a study of blood T cell repertoires in COVID-19. V was pared by 0 bases and J by 1 base, with 4 bases between. Germline V gene data show CDR1 as SGHNT and CDR2 as YYREEE (reference sequence). The CDR3 has 13 residues. All enrollees were about 18 to 89 years old and from approximately 24 US areas. Sequenced by immunoSEQ multiplex PCR; TCRdb stores in-frame clones only, minus some. The sample lists fewer than 600,000 clones; roughly 90% were seen once. This clone is a singleton in its sample. The rearrangement links TRBV5-4 to TRBJ2-5; D gene unclear. The sequencing sample was made of PBMCs or T cells enriched from blood (not recorded which). The receptor comes from a middle-aged woman who had recovered from COVID-19. CDR3 in amino acids: CASSLGSQETQYF. CDR3 nucleotides: TGTGCCAGCAGCTTGGGCAGCCAAGAGACCCAGTACTTC.